These 11 T cell receptor beta chains came from one sample sequenced in a study of vaccination and CD4 T cells after COVID-19. The sample's treatment: approximately 10-day PBMC culture with coronavirus spike peptide pools or control peptides (ViraFEST assay). At the Johns Hopkins FTIC core, DNA taken from cultured CD4+ T cells was sequenced by way of the Oncomine TCR Beta short-read assay. From the PCR reads, TCRdb called clonotypes with MiXCR, one entry per CDR3 protein. This repertoire shows about 18,000 distinct CDR3 sequences, around 48% found once; its top ten account for roughly 18%. Their antigens remain unidentified. The material sequenced was CD4+ T cells from blood, cultured in vitro, taken before SARS-CoV-2 vaccination. Source of these receptors: a human donor who had recovered from COVID-19.

The genes are TRBV27 and TRBJ1-1; 7 positions match TRBD1. The trim removed 4 bases at V and 1 base at J, leaving 6 bases unmatched. Germline V lookup: CDR1 MNHEY, CDR2 SMNVEV (reference sequence). The CDR3 consists of 15 residues. The CDR3 sequence is CASSSQTGRNTEAFF. CDR3 nucleotide sequence: TGTGCCAGCAGTTCTCAGACAGGGAGGAACACTGAAGCTTTCTTT.

The genes are TRBV6-5 and TRBJ1-1; D is undetermined. V was shortened by 0 bases and J by 3 bases, with 11 bases between the two germline ends. This CDR3 comprises 15 residues. Per the germline V gene, CDR1 is MNHEY and CDR2 is SVGAGI. The CDR3 bases are TGTGCCAGCAGTTACTCTACTACGGGGTACACTGAAGCTTTCTTT. Translated: CASSYSTTGYTEAFF.

This clonotype was observed a few times. The CDR3 sequence: CASSPLGNTEAFF. CDR3 in DNA: TGTGCCAGCAGCCCCCTGGGGAACACTGAAGCTTTCTTT. V gene TRBV7-9 combines with J gene TRBJ1-1, with D unclear. The CDR3 length is 13 residues. The V end lost 5 bases, the J end lost 1 base, and 8 bases lay between the germline ends. Germline lookup yields CDR1 SEHNR and CDR2 FQNEAQ (reference sequence). The complete variable domain, with remaining parts taken from reference TRBV7-9 and TRBJ1-1, reads DTGVSQNPRHKITKRGQNVTFRCDPISEHNRLYWYRQTLGQGPEFLTYFQNEAQLEKSRLLSDRFSAERPKGSFSTLEIQRTEQGDSAMYLCASSPLGNTEAFFGQGTRLTVV.

The table lists this clonotype with a few counts. The V gene is TRBV7-2, the J gene TRBJ1-5; possibly TRBD1 for D (5 bases). This CDR3 is built from 15 residues. Deletions cut 1 base from V and 1 base from J, with 8 bases between. Germline lookup yields CDR1 SGHTA and CDR2 FQGNSA. The CDR3 region has the DNA TGTGCCAGCAGCTTAGTTCGGGGGAGCAATCAGCCCCAGCATTTT. Translated, it gives CASSLVRGSNQPQHF.

The chain carries TRBV27 and TRBJ1-2; D might be TRBD1 (5 bases). Per the germline V gene, CDR1 is MNHEY and CDR2 is SMNVEV (reference sequence). Trimming pared 6 bases from V and 8 bases from J, leaving 16 bases between. This CDR3 contains 13 residues. The CDR3 is CASRQPGTAGYTF. As DNA, the CDR3 is TGTGCCAGCAGACAACCCGGGACCGCCGGCTACACCTTC.

This clonotype was observed a handful of times. This rearrangement joins TRBV9 to TRBJ2-2; D is perhaps TRBD1 (5 bases). Germline-derived CDR1 and CDR2 are SGDLS and YYNGEE. CDR3 size: 14 residues. Trimming left V 7 bases short and J 5 bases short, with 15 bases between. CDR3 sequence (DNA): TGTGCCAGCGCAACACAGACAGATACCGGGGAGCTGTTTTTT. Translated: CASATQTDTGELFF.

There are a few counts of this clonotype. This sequence joins TRBV20-1 and TRBJ2-5; D gene ambiguous. Germline V CDR1 and CDR2: DFQATT, SNEGSKA (reference sequence). There are 12 residues in the CDR3. V was trimmed by 1 base and J by 6 bases, leaving 9 bases between them. The CDR3 is CSARVAKKTQYF. The CDR3 DNA follows: TGCAGTGCTAGAGTCGCCAAAAAGACCCAGTACTTC.

In DNA form, the CDR3 reads TGTGCCAGGGACGACAGGGGCTATGGCTACACCTTC. Translation: CARDDRGYGYTF. The chain has TRBV19 and TRBJ1-2; the match to TRBD1 covers 8 bases. The CDR3 contains 12 residues. V trimming: 9 bases; J trimming: 4 bases; junction bases outside the gene matches: 4. Germline assignment: CDR1 LNHDA and CDR2 SQIVND (reference sequence). Looking up the rest from reference TRBV19 and TRBJ1-2 gives the full variable domain: DGGITQSPKYLFRKEGQNVTLSCEQNLNHDAMYWYRQDPGQGLRLIYYSQIVNDFQKGDIAEGYSVSREKKESFPLTVTSAQKNPTAFYLCARDDRGYGYTFGSGTRLTVV.

In DNA, the CDR3 is TGTGCCAGCAGCGCGGGACAGGGAAGGGGTGGCTACACCTTC. This translates into CASSAGQGRGGYTF. The V gene is TRBV7-6, the J gene TRBJ1-2; 9 bases match TRBD1. The V gene's germline CDR1 is SGHVS and CDR2 FNYEAQ. V dropped 5 bases and J dropped 7; count of bases not matched to a gene: 8. The CDR3 contains 14 residues.

The J gene is TRBJ1-5, the V gene TRBV6-1, with a weak D call TRBD1 (5 bases). This CDR3 has 14 amino acids. Germline CDR1 MNHNS, CDR2 SASEGT. Between the trimmed V and J ends, which lost 6 bases and 2 bases, there was a span of 11 bases. The CDR3 loop is CASSGGIGNQPQHF. The DNA of the CDR3 is TGTGCCAGCAGCGGGGGTATCGGCAATCAGCCCCAGCATTTT.

The chain carries TRBV20-1 and TRBJ1-4; D possibly corresponds to TRBD1 (5 bases). Trimming shortened V by 0 bases and J by 4 bases, and 9 bases separated the two germline ends. The germline gives CDR1 DFQATT, CDR2 SNEGSKA (reference sequence). The CDR3 has 14 residues. CDR3 region: CSARDSRDNEKLFF. CDR3 DNA sequence: TGCAGTGCTAGAGATTCCAGGGATAATGAAAAACTGTTTTTT.